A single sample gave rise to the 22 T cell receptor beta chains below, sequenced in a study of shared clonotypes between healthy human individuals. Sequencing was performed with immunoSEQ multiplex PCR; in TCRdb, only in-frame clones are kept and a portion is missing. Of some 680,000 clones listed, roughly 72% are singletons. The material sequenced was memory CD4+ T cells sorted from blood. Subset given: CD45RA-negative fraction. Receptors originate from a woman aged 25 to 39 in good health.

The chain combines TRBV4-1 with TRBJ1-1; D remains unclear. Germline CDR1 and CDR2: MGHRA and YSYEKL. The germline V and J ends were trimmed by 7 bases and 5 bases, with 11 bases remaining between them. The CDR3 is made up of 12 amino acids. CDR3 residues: CASTTRGTEAFF. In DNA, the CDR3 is TGCGCCAGCACCACGAGAGGGACTGAAGCTTTCTTT.

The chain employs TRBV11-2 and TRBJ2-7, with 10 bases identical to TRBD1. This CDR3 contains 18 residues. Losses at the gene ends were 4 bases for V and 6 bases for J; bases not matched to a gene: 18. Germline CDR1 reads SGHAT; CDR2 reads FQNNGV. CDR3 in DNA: TGTGCCAGCAGCTGGGGACAGGGGACGCTAGCCTCCCCTCGCGAGCAGTACTTC. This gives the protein CASSWGQGTLASPREQYF. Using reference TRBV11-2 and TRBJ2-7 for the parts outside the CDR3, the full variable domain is EAGVAQSPRYKIIEKRQSVAFWCNPISGHATLYWYQQILGQGPKLLIQFQNNGVVDDSQLPKDRFSAERLKGVDSTLKIQPAKLEDSAVYLCASSWGQGTLASPREQYFGPGTRLTVT.

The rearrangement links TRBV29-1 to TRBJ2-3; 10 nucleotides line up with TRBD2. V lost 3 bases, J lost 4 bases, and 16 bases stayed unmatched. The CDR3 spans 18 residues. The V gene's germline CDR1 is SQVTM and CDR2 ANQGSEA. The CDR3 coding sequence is TGCAGCGTTGAGGGCATTAGCGGGAGGCGGTTTGGGTCAGATACGCAGTATTTT. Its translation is CSVEGISGRRFGSDTQYF.

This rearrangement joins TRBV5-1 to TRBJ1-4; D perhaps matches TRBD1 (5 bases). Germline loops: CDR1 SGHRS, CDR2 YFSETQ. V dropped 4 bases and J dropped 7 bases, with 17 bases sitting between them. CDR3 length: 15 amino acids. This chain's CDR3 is CASSMTGTEGEKLFF. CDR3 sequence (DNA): TGCGCCAGCAGCATGACCGGGACCGAAGGTGAAAAACTGTTTTTT.

The CDR3 spells CASSWDRSGQPQHF. In DNA form, the CDR3 reads TGTGCCAGCAGCTGGGACAGATCGGGTCAGCCCCAGCATTTT. V usage is TRBV7-8 and J usage is TRBJ1-5; TRBD1 matches 7 bases. The germline gives CDR1 SGHVS, CDR2 FQNEAQ. This CDR3 spans 14 amino acids. Trimming at V came to 4 bases and at J to 6 bases, leaving 6 bases not matched to a gene.

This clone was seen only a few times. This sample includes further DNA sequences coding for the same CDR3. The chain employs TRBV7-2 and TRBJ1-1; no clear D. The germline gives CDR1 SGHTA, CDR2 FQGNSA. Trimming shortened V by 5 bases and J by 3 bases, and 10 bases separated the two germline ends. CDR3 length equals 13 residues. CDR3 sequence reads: CASSRQRDTEAFF. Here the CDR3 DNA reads TGTGCCAGCAGCCGGCAGAGGGACACTGAAGCTTTCTTT.

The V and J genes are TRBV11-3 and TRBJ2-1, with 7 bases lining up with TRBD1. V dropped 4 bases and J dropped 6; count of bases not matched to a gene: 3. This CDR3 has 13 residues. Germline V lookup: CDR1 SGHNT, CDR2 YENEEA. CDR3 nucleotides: TGTGCCAGCAGCTCGACAGGGTCCAATGAGCAGTTCTTC. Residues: CASSSTGSNEQFF.

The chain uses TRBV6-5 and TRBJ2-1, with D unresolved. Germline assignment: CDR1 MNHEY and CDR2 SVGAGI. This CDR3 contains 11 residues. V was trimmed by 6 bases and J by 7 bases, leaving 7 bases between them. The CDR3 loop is CASRSLNEQFF. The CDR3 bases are TGTGCCAGCAGAAGTCTGAATGAGCAGTTCTTC.

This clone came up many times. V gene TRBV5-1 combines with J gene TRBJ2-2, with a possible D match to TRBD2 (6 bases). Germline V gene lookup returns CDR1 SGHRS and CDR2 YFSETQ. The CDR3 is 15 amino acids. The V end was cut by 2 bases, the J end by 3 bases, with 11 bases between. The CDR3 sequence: CASSFVGSYTGELFF. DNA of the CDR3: TGCGCCAGCAGCTTTGTCGGGAGCTACACCGGGGAGCTGTTTTTT.

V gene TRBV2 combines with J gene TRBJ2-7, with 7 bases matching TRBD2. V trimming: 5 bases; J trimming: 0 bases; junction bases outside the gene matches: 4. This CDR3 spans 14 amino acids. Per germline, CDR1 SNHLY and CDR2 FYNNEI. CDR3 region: CASSTSAFSYEQYF. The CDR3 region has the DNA TGTGCCAGCAGTACTAGCGCATTCTCCTACGAGCAGTACTTC. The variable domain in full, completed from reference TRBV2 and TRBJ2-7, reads EPEVTQTPSHQVTQMGQEVILRCVPISNHLYFYWYRQILGQKVEFLVSFYNNEISEKSEIFDDQFSVERPDGSNFTLKIRSTKLEDSAMYFCASSTSAFSYEQYFGPGTRLTVT.

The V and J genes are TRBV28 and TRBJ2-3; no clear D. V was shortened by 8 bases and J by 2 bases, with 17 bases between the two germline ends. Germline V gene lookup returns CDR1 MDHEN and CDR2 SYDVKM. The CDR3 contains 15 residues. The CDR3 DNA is TGTGCCAGCCCACCTCTAGGGCTATTCACAGATACGCAGTATTTT. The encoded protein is CASPPLGLFTDTQYF.

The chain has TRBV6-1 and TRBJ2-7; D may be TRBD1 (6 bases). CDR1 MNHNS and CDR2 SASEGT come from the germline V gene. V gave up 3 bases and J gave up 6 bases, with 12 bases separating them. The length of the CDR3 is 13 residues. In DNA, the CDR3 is TGTGCCAGCAGTGATAACAGGGCAGGCGAGCAGTACTTC. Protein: CASSDNRAGEQYF.

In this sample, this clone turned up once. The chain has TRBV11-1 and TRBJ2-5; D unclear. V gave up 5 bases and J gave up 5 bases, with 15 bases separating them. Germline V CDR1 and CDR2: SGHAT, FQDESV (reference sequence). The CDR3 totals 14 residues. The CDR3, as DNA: TGTGCCAGCAGCCCGCTAGTAAGGACGGAGACCCAGTACTTC. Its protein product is CASSPLVRTETQYF.

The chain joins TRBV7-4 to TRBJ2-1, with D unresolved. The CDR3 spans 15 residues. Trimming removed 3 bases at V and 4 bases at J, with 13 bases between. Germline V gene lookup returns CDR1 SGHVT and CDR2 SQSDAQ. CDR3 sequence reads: CASSLGSRKYNEQFF. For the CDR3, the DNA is TGTGCCAGCAGCTTGGGAAGCAGAAAGTACAATGAGCAGTTCTTC.

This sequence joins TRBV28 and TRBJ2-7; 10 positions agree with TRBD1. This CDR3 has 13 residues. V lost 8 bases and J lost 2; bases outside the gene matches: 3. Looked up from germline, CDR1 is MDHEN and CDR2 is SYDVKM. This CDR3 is CASATGGTYEQYF. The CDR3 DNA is TGTGCCAGCGCGACAGGGGGCACCTACGAGCAGTACTTC.

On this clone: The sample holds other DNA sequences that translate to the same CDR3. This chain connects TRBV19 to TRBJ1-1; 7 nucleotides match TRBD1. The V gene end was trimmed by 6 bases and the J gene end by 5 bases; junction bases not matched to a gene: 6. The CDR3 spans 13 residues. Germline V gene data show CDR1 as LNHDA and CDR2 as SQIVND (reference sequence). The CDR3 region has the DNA TGTGCCAGTAGCCTGACAGGGAGGACTGAAGCTTTCTTT. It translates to CASSLTGRTEAFF.

This chain's CDR3 is CASSLTSVEQFF. CDR3 nucleotides: TGTGCCAGCAGCCTGACTAGCGTTGAGCAGTTCTTC. The chain uses TRBV5-6 and TRBJ2-1; 8 bases map to TRBD2. The CDR3 totals 12 residues. V lost 4 bases to trimming and J lost 9 bases; unmatched junction nucleotides: 3. CDR1 and CDR2 from the germline V gene are SGHDT and YYEEEE.

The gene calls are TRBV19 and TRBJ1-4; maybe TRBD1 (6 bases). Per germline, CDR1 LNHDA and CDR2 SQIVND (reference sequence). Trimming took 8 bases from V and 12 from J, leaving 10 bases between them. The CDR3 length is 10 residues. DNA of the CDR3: TGTGCCAGTTACAGGGACCAACTGTTTTTT. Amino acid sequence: CASYRDQLFF.

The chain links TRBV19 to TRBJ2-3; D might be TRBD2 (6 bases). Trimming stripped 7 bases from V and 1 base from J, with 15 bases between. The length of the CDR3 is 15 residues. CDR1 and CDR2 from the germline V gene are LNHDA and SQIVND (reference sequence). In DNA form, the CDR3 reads TGTGCCAGTACCTCCGGGACTCTCCGCACAGATACGCAGTATTTT. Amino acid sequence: CASTSGTLRTDTQYF.

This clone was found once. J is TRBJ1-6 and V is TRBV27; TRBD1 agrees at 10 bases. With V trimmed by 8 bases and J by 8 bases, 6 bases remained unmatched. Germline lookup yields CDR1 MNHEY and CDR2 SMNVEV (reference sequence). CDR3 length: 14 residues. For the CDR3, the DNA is TGTGCCAGCCGCCGTGGACAGGGGGATTCACCCCTCCACTTT. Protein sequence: CASRRGQGDSPLHF.

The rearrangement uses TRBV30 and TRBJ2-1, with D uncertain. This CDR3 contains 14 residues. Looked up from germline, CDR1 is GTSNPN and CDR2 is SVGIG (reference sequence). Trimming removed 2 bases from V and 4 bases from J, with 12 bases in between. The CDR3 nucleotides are TGTGCCTGGAGTCCCATGGTTTCATACAATGAGCAGTTCTTC. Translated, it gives CAWSPMVSYNEQFF.

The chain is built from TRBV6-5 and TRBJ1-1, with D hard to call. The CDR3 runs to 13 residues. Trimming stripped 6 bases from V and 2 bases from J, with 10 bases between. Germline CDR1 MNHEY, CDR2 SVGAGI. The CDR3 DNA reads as TGTGCCAGCAGGGCGGGAGGAAACACTGAAGCTTTCTTT. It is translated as CASRAGGNTEAFF.